This T cell receptor beta chain was sequenced for a study of graft-versus-host responses after intestinal transplantation. Trimming shortened V by 5 bases and J by 3 bases, and 16 bases separated the two germline ends. Germline V gene lookup returns CDR1 MNHNY and CDR2 SVGAGI (reference sequence). The CDR3 spans 16 residues. Turning to this clone: Its specificity is unknown.

Some clones are missing from TCRdb's copy, which holds only in-frame ones; the method was immunoSEQ multiplex PCR. In the table there are some 110,000 clones, 93% of which are singletons. The V and J genes are TRBV6-6 and TRBJ1-4, with TRBD1 as a possible D gene (6 bases). The sequencing here drew on unstimulated CD8+ T cells sorted from spleen or lymph node cells, taken before transplant. The sequence came from a human donor who was the organ donor for an intestinal transplant. The CDR3 DNA is TGTGCCAGCAGTCCGGTGGGGGCAATCCCTAATGAAAAACTGTTTTTT. The encoded protein is CASSPVGAIPNEKLFF.